What follows are 30 T cell receptor beta chains derived from one specimen sequenced in a study of T-cell memory formation after mild COVID-19. TCRdb analysed the 5' RACE reads with MiXCR anew, one entry per CDR3 protein. The sample consists of 250,000 to 300,000 distinct CDR3 sequences, about 16% of them appearing once. Specimen: PBMCs or a T cell subset sorted from them (not recorded which). Every receptor here comes from a man younger than 35 who had mild COVID-19 (a few samples of this study predate the infection). Cell type and time point are not known.

This rearrangement joins TRBV7-9 to TRBJ1-4; 7 bases align to TRBD1. The CDR3 loop spans 22 amino acids. The V gene end was trimmed by 2 bases and the J gene end by 7 bases; junction bases not matched to a gene: 28. In germline, CDR1 is SEHNR, CDR2 FQNEAQ (reference sequence). For the CDR3, the DNA is TGTGCCAGCAGCTTAAGTATCGACAGGGCCAAAATCCCCGTAACGCTCTTTGAAAAACTGTTTTTT. Protein product: CASSLSIDRAKIPVTLFEKLFF.

This clonotype was found a few times. This chain connects TRBV20-1 to TRBJ1-2, with 7 bases fitting TRBD1. V dropped 1 base and J dropped 6; count of bases not matched to a gene: 5. The CDR3 is 13 residues long. Looked up from germline, CDR1 is DFQATT and CDR2 is SNEGSKA (reference sequence). For the CDR3, the DNA is TGCAGTGCTAGAGTGGGGACAGTGAATGGCTACACCTTC. This codes for CSARVGTVNGYTF.

This clonotype was recorded only once. The rearrangement joins TRBV18 to TRBJ2-1; 10 bases are shared with TRBD2. V trimming: 3 bases; J trimming: 2 bases; junction bases outside the gene matches: 4. Germline CDR1 and CDR2: KGHSH and LQKENI. CDR3 length: 16 residues. The CDR3 coding sequence is TGTGCCAGCTCACCGGCACTAGCGGGGACCTACAATGAGCAGTTCTTC. Protein sequence: CASSPALAGTYNEQFF.

This clonotype was found a few times. V is TRBV20-1 and J is TRBJ1-6; D not certain. V shed 3 bases and J shed 7 bases, with 10 bases lying between them. The CDR3 has 13 amino acids. CDR1 is DFQATT, CDR2 SNEGSKA, per germline (reference sequence). The CDR3 nucleotides are TGCAGTGCTAGGGGAAGCGGGAATTCACCCCTCCACTTT. Translation gives CSARGSGNSPLHF.

The rearrangement uses TRBV7-9 and TRBJ2-3; the D call may be TRBD1 or TRBD2 (6 bases each). Germline V CDR1 and CDR2: SEHNR, FQNEAQ (reference sequence). This CDR3 region has 15 residues. V was pared by 0 bases and J by 2 bases, with 9 bases between. The CDR3 reads CASSLAGGYTDTQYF. CDR3 in DNA: TGTGCCAGCAGCTTAGCAGGGGGGTACACAGATACGCAGTATTTT.

The genes are TRBV4-2 and TRBJ2-3; the D gene is possibly TRBD2 (5 bases). The CDR3 covers 15 residues. Trimming cost V 4 bases and J 5 bases, with 16 bases left between them. The germline V gene encodes CDR1 LGHNA and CDR2 YNFKEQ. The CDR3, as DNA: TGTGCCAGCAGCCTTAAAGAGGACGAGGGAGATACGCAGTATTTT. This gives the protein CASSLKEDEGDTQYF.

CDR3 protein: CASTPGQSNEKLFF. The CDR3 bases are TGTGCCAGCACCCCGGGACAAAGTAATGAAAAACTGTTTTTT. The J gene is TRBJ1-4, the V gene TRBV12-3 or TRBV12-4; D might be TRBD1 (6 bases). V lost 7 bases, J lost 4 bases, and 13 bases lay in between. The CDR3 is 14 residues long.

Here the CDR3 reads CASSPGHSSSYEQYF. CDR3 nucleotides: TGTGCCAGCAGCCCCGGACACTCTAGCTCCTACGAGCAGTACTTC. The chain employs TRBV9 and TRBJ2-7; a possible D gene is TRBD1 (5 bases). The CDR3 has 15 residues. V was clipped by 4 bases and J by 0 bases, with 14 bases between them. Germline V gene sequence: CDR1 SGDLS, CDR2 YYNGEE. Full variable domain (outside the CDR3, taken from reference TRBV9 and TRBJ2-7): DSGVTQTPKHLITATGQRVTLRCSPRSGDLSVYWYQQSLDQGLQFLIQYYNGEERAKGNILERFSAQQFPDLHSELNLSSLELGDSALYFCASSPGHSSSYEQYFGPGTRLTVT.

A few counts support this clonotype. The chain has TRBV6-5 and TRBJ1-5; 7 nucleotides agree with TRBD1. Germline CDR1 reads MNHEY; CDR2 reads SVGAGI. CDR3 length equals 12 residues. Trimming took 5 bases from V and 7 from J; bases not matched to a gene: 2. In DNA form, the CDR3 reads TGTGCCAGCAGTAAACAGGGGCAGCCCCAGCATTTT. Its protein is CASSKQGQPQHF.

This clonotype was observed at least ten times. The rearrangement links TRBV18 to TRBJ2-1; 10 bases agree with TRBD1. The V gene end was trimmed by 4 bases and the J gene end by 4 bases; junction bases not matched to a gene: 4. This CDR3 spans 15 amino acids. CDR1 is KGHSH, CDR2 LQKENI, per germline. DNA for the CDR3: TGTGCCAGCTCACAGGACAGGGGGGGTTACAATGAGCAGTTCTTC. This codes for CASSQDRGGYNEQFF.

The chain links TRBV12-3 or TRBV12-4 to TRBJ1-1; D may be TRBD1 (5 bases). The V end lost 6 bases, the J end lost 7 bases, and 12 bases lay between the germline ends. The CDR3 is made up of 12 amino acids. CDR3 sequence: CASSPEGNEAFF. The DNA of the CDR3 is TGTGCCAGCAGCCCGGAGGGGAATGAAGCTTTCTTT.

The table lists this clonotype with a count of one. The CDR3 loop is CASSLGALMATEAFF. As DNA, the CDR3 is TGTGCCAGCAGCTTAGGCGCGCTTATGGCCACTGAAGCTTTCTTT. The chain carries TRBV11-2 and TRBJ1-1, with no clear D. CDR1 is SGHAT, CDR2 FQNNGV, per germline. The V gene lost 1 base and the J gene lost 4 bases, with 13 bases spanning the gap. The CDR3 has 15 amino acids.

CDR3: CASSQVGTAYNEQFF. The CDR3 coding sequence is TGCGCCAGCAGCCAAGTAGGGACAGCCTACAATGAGCAGTTCTTC. The rearrangement uses TRBV4-3 and TRBJ2-1, with 7 bases aligning to TRBD1. Losses at the gene ends were 1 base for V and 2 bases for J; bases not matched to a gene: 2. Germline V CDR1 and CDR2: LGHNA, YSLEER. The CDR3 is 15 amino acids.

The chain links TRBV6-4 to TRBJ1-4; D gene uncertain. Trimming stripped 3 bases from V and 5 bases from J, with 7 bases between. The V gene's germline CDR1 is MRHNA and CDR2 SNTAGT. This CDR3 region has 13 residues. CDR3 nucleotide sequence: TGTGCCAGCAGTGATCCGCAGAATGAAAAACTGTTTTTT. Translated, it gives CASSDPQNEKLFF.

This clonotype occurred many times. The J gene is TRBJ1-2, the V gene TRBV11-2; no clear D gene. This CDR3 comprises 15 residues. The ends were cut back, 0 bases at V and 0 bases at J, with 8 bases in the middle. Germline V lookup: CDR1 SGHAT, CDR2 FQNNGV. The CDR3 DNA sequence: TGTGCCAGCAGCTTAGACCCAGGAGCTAACTATGGCTACACCTTC. Residues: CASSLDPGANYGYTF.

Only a few counts were recorded for this clonotype. The chain is built from TRBV12-3 or TRBV12-4 and TRBJ1-2; D is possibly TRBD1 (6 bases). The CDR3 is made up of 15 amino acids. V lost 6 bases and J 1 base, leaving 15 bases between the germline ends. In DNA, the CDR3 is TGTGCCAGCAGATCGGACAGTCCCCTTAACTATGGCTACACCTTC. Protein: CASRSDSPLNYGYTF.

The V gene is TRBV6-5, the J gene TRBJ1-2, with 7 bases identical to TRBD1. Germline loops: CDR1 MNHEY, CDR2 SVGAGI. This CDR3 has 14 residues. The V gene end was trimmed by 6 bases and the J gene end by 0 bases; junction bases not matched to a gene: 4. The CDR3 bases are TGTGCCAGCAGATACGGGACAGCTAACTATGGCTACACCTTC. It specifies CASRYGTANYGYTF.

The chain has TRBV7-8 and TRBJ2-7, with D unresolved. V lost 2 bases and J 2 bases, leaving 4 bases between the germline ends. Germline CDR1 SGHVS, CDR2 FQNEAQ. The CDR3 sequence is 12 residues long. The CDR3 DNA reads as TGTGCCAGCAGCTTACAGACCTACGAGCAGTACGTC. Its protein product is CASSLQTYEQYV.

This clonotype was detected only a few times. The chain carries TRBV18 and TRBJ2-3, with D possibly TRBD1 on 5 matching bases. The V end was cut by 0 bases, the J end by 4 bases, with 8 bases between. The CDR3 length is 14 residues. The germline V gene has CDR1 KGHSH and CDR2 LQKENI. In nucleotides, the CDR3 is TGTGCCAGCTCACCACCGGTACAGGCAGATACGCAGTATTTT. The encoded protein is CASSPPVQADTQYF.

This clonotype was found a few times. V usage is TRBV28 and J usage is TRBJ2-4, with 7 bases identical to TRBD1. After removal of 6 bases from V and 4 bases from J, the junction contained 6 bases not matched to a gene. Germline-derived CDR1 and CDR2 are MDHEN and SYDVKM. This CDR3 spans 14 amino acids. CDR3: CASSEQGRKNIQYF. CDR3 in DNA: TGTGCCAGCAGCGAACAGGGGCGGAAAAACATTCAGTACTTC. Variable domain in full (rest from reference TRBV28 and TRBJ2-4): DVKVTQSSRYLVKRTGEKVFLECVQDMDHENMFWYRQDPGLGLRLIYFSYDVKMKEKGDIPEGYSVSREKKERFSLILESASTNQTSMYLCASSEQGRKNIQYFGAGTRLSVL.

This clonotype is a singleton in its sample. The chain combines TRBV5-6 with TRBJ2-7; 11 positions match TRBD1. V gave up 0 bases and J gave up 6 bases; unmatched junction bases: 5. In germline, CDR1 is SGHDT, CDR2 YYEEEE. CDR3 length: 15 amino acids. This chain's CDR3 is CASSLVGQGALEQYF. Here the CDR3 DNA reads TGTGCCAGCAGCTTGGTAGGACAGGGGGCTCTCGAGCAGTACTTC.

The chain links TRBV12-3 or TRBV12-4 to TRBJ1-5; TRBD1 matches 7 bases. The CDR3 has 13 residues. Trimming took 10 bases from V and 2 from J; bases not matched to a gene: 5. CDR3 sequence: CATRGQGNQPQHF. CDR3 nucleotides: TGTGCCACCCGTGGACAGGGCAATCAGCCCCAGCATTTT.

This clonotype was counted between two and nine times. The chain has TRBV6-2 or TRBV6-3 and TRBJ1-6; D ambiguous. V lost 2 bases, J lost 6 bases, and 11 bases lay in between. The germline CDR1 and CDR2 sequences are MNHEY and SVGEGT. The CDR3 length is 15 residues. CDR3 protein: CASSYSLAINSPLHF. CDR3 DNA sequence: TGTGCCAGCAGTTACAGCTTGGCGATTAATTCACCCCTCCACTTT.

The V gene is TRBV6-5, the J gene TRBJ1-2, with D unclear. The CDR3 runs to 12 residues. The germline V gene has CDR1 MNHEY and CDR2 SVGAGI. V lost 7 bases and J lost 3, with 9 bases in between. The CDR3 nucleotides are TGTGCCAGCAAGGGTAATTACTATGGCTACACCTTC. Amino acids: CASKGNYYGYTF.

This chain joins TRBV12-3 or TRBV12-4 and TRBJ2-7; D may be TRBD1 (5 bases). With 5 bases removed from V and 3 bases from J, the gap between germline ends came to 14 bases. The CDR3 covers 14 residues. The CDR3 DNA reads as TGTGCCAGCAGTCCGTGGACACTATTCTACGAGCAGTACTTC. It specifies CASSPWTLFYEQYF.

Remarks on this clonotype: As the CDR3 is not closed by the conserved phenylalanine or tryptophan, this likely results from a read error. This sequence joins TRBV28 and TRBJ2-1; a possible D gene is TRBD2 (5 bases). CDR1 is MDHEN and CDR2 is SYDVKM in the germline V gene. V was clipped by 3 bases and J by 8 bases, with 14 bases between them. This CDR3 has 14 amino acids. The CDR3 DNA follows: TGTGCCAGCAGTTTGAGAGGGAGTAGTCATGAGCAGTTCCTC. As protein: CASSLRGSSHEQFL.

The chain employs TRBV2 and TRBJ1-6; TRBD1 aligns across 7 bases. The V and J ends lost 2 bases and 7 bases, in that order; junction bases with no gene match: 5. The CDR3 length is 15 residues. CDR1 and CDR2 (germline): SNHLY, FYNNEI. CDR3 loop: CASSENRGGNSPLHF. Written as DNA, the CDR3 is TGTGCCAGCAGTGAAAACAGGGGAGGAAATTCACCCCTCCACTTT. Full variable domain (missing parts from reference TRBV2 and TRBJ1-6): EPEVTQTPSHQVTQMGQEVILRCVPISNHLYFYWYRQILGQKVEFLVSFYNNEISEKSEIFDDQFSVERPDGSNFTLKIRSTKLEDSAMYFCASSENRGGNSPLHFGNGTRLTVT.

V is TRBV29-1 and J is TRBJ1-5, with D unresolved. Trimming left V 4 bases short and J 9 bases short, with 13 bases between. The CDR3 length is 12 residues. The germline gives CDR1 SQVTM, CDR2 ANQGSEA. The CDR3 protein is CSVVAGRGPQHF. The CDR3 nucleotides are TGCAGCGTTGTGGCAGGACGTGGGCCCCAGCATTTT.

This clonotype was counted many times. The rearrangement uses TRBV18 and TRBJ2-3; D is undetermined. The CDR3 is 11 amino acids. Per germline, CDR1 KGHSH and CDR2 LQKENI. With 3 bases removed from V and 4 bases from J, the gap between germline ends came to 2 bases. The CDR3 reads CASSPSDTQYF. In nucleotides, the CDR3 is TGTGCCAGCTCACCTTCAGATACGCAGTATTTT.

J is TRBJ2-5 and V is TRBV6-5, with 7 bases that match TRBD1. This CDR3 spans 15 amino acids. J was trimmed by 4 bases and V by 0 bases; bases with no gene match: 5. CDR1 is MNHEY, CDR2 SVGAGI, per germline. In nucleotides, the CDR3 is TGTGCCAGCAGTTACTCGGGCAGGGGGTCAGAGACCCAGTACTTC. Translating it yields CASSYSGRGSETQYF.